This entry lists 3 T cell receptor beta chains sequenced from one sample in a study of Ad26.COV2.S vaccination and SARS-CoV-2 variants. Described treatment: some 20 received Ad26.COV2.S at low or high dose, single or two shots; five or six received placebo; per-sample allocation not given. The samples date from day 63 after the first vaccine or placebo injection. Here immunoSEQ multiplex PCR was the method, and the copy in TCRdb shows in-frame clones only, minus some. The top ten clones hold roughly 6% of a sample with about 350,000 clones, 88% of them seen once. Sample: peripheral blood, taken in a trial of Ad26.COV2.S vaccine versus placebo. Every receptor here comes from a person aged 18-60 years who received the Ad26.COV2.S COVID-19 vaccine or a placebo.

V and J are TRBV6-2 or TRBV6-3 and TRBJ1-1; D gene unclear. This CDR3 has 13 amino acids. Germline V gene sequence: CDR1 MNHEY, CDR2 SVGEGT. The germline V and J ends were trimmed by 5 bases and 6 bases, with 13 bases remaining between them. The chain's CDR3 is CASSKGRWAEAFF. The CDR3 DNA is TGTGCCAGCAGTAAGGGCCGTTGGGCTGAAGCTTTCTTT.

The chain has TRBV7-9 and TRBJ2-6; 7 nucleotides line up with TRBD1. The ends lost 5 bases at V and 4 bases at J; junction bases unmatched: 8. The CDR3 spans 16 residues. From germline, CDR1 is SEHNR and CDR2 FQNEAQ (reference sequence). CDR3 amino acids: CASSPTGDPGANVLTF. The CDR3 DNA is TGTGCCAGCAGCCCTACAGGGGACCCCGGGGCCAACGTCCTGACTTTC.

The chain combines TRBV5-8 with TRBJ1-2; D is unresolved. This CDR3 spans 15 amino acids. From germline, CDR1 is SGHTS and CDR2 YDEGEE. Between the trimmed V and J ends, which lost 0 bases and 8 bases, there was a span of 17 bases. Here the CDR3 DNA reads TGTGCCAGCAGCTTGGAGCCCCTACAGCGAGGGGGCTACACCTTC. It is translated as CASSLEPLQRGGYTF.